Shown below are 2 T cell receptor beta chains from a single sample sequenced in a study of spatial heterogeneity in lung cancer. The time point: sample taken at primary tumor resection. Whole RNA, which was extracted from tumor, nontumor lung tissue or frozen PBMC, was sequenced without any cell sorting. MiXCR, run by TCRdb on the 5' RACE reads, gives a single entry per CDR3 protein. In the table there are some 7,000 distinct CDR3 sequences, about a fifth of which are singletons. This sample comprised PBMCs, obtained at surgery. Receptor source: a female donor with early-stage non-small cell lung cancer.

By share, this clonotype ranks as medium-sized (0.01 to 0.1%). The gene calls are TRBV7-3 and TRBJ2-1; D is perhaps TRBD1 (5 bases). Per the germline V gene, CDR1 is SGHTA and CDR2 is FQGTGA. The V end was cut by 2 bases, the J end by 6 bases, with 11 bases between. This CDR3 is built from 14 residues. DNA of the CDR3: TGTGCCAGCAGCTTAGGTAGGGGCGGCAATGAGCAGTTCTTC. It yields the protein CASSLGRGGNEQFF.

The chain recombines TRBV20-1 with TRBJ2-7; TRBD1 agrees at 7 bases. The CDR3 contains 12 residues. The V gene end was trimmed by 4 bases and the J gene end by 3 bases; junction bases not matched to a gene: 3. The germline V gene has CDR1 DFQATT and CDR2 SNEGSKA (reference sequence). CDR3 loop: CSAKGQVYEQYF. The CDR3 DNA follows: TGCAGTGCTAAAGGACAGGTCTACGAGCAGTACTTC.